The 4 T cell receptor beta chains below all came from one sample that was sequenced in a study of identical twins. TCRdb used MiXCR to reprocess the 5' RACE reads, holding one entry per CDR3 protein. The data contain some 460,000 distinct CDR3 sequences, approximately 15% of them singletons. In addition, the sample was reused for a study of yellow fever vaccine responses in identical twins.

The source material was CD4+ T cells sorted from blood. Receptors originate from a woman younger than 30 in good health.

The V call is TRBV18, the J call TRBJ2-6; D gene unclear. The germline CDR1 and CDR2 sequences are KGHSH and LQKENI. Trimming removed 6 bases at V and 0 bases at J, with 15 bases between. There are 17 residues in the CDR3. The CDR3 DNA follows: TGTGCCAGCTCTCTCGTGTTGGCCCTCTCTGGGGCCAACGTCCTGACTTTC. Protein sequence: CASSLVLALSGANVLTF. The variable domain in full, with the rest retrieved from reference TRBV18 and TRBJ2-6, is NAGVMQNPRHLVRRRGQEARLRCSPMKGHSHVYWYRQLPEEGLKFMVYLQKENIIDESGMPKERFSAEFPKEGPSILRIQQVVRGDSAAYFCASSLVLALSGANVLTFGAGSRLTVL.

This clonotype was detected only a few times. V usage is TRBV5-1 and J usage is TRBJ2-1; TRBD1 aligns across 9 bases. The V segment lost 3 bases and the J segment 1 base; nucleotides outside the gene matches: 2. Germline V gene sequence: CDR1 SGHRS, CDR2 YFSETQ. There are 15 residues in the CDR3. As DNA, the CDR3 is TGCGCCAGCAGCTGGACAGGGGAATCCTACAATGAGCAGTTCTTC. This gives the protein CASSWTGESYNEQFF.

The J gene is TRBJ2-1, the V gene TRBV10-3; 11 positions match TRBD2. The CDR3 contains 16 residues. CDR1 ENHRY and CDR2 SYGVKD come from the germline V gene. V gave up 5 bases and J gave up 3 bases; unmatched junction bases: 6. The CDR3 DNA sequence: TGTGCCATCAGTCCCGGGACTAGCGGAGACTACAATGAGCAGTTCTTC. It encodes CAISPGTSGDYNEQFF.

This clonotype was seen a handful of times. The chain is built from TRBV4-2 and TRBJ2-7; D unresolved. The CDR3 has 14 residues. The V end lost 0 bases, the J end lost 2 bases, and 8 bases lay between the germline ends. Germline V gene lookup returns CDR1 LGHNA and CDR2 YNFKEQ. CDR3 nucleotides: TGTGCCAGCAGCCAAGACTACAGCACCTACGAGCAGTACTTC. Its translation is CASSQDYSTYEQYF.